The 23 T cell receptor beta chains in this list originate from one sample, sequenced in a study of T cell repertoires in cytomegalovirus infection. TCRdb ran MiXCR on the reads and lists one entry per CDR3 protein. This sample has about 180,000 distinct CDR3 sequences, with approximately 17% found just once. Source material: CD8+ T cells from PBMCs. The receptors here all came from a human donor in good health (CMV status not recorded). Some clones in this sample may be carry-over from other donors' samples.

The rearrangement joins TRBV28 to TRBJ1-5, with D uncertain. V was pared by 3 bases and J by 3 bases, with 9 bases between. CDR3 size: 14 residues. Germline V CDR1 and CDR2: MDHEN, SYDVKM. CDR3 sequence: CASSFRQLNQPQHF. The DNA of the CDR3 is TGTGCCAGCAGTTTCAGGCAGCTCAATCAGCCCCAGCATTTT.

The table lists this clonotype with a few counts. The V and J genes are TRBV28 and TRBJ2-3; 7 bases are a match to TRBD1. V lost 5 bases and J lost 2; bases outside the gene matches: 4. Per the germline V gene, CDR1 is MDHEN and CDR2 is SYDVKM. The CDR3 has 14 amino acids. This chain's CDR3 is CASSTGTDTDTQYF. Here the CDR3 DNA reads TGTGCCAGCAGTACCGGGACAGACACAGATACGCAGTATTTT.

This clonotype occurred a few times. This chain connects TRBV28 to TRBJ2-6, with D possibly matching TRBD2 (6 bases). The CDR3 totals 19 residues. Germline assignment: CDR1 MDHEN and CDR2 SYDVKM. The V end lost 7 bases, the J end lost 2 bases, and 24 bases lay between the germline ends. This CDR3 reads CASKTGTRPDGPGANVLTF. The CDR3 coding sequence is TGTGCCAGCAAAACCGGGACTCGCCCCGATGGCCCTGGGGCCAACGTCCTGACTTTC.

Remarks on this clonotype: This sequence may be a read error, since a much larger clone differs from it by one base. The chain has TRBV2 and TRBJ2-5; TRBD2 matches at 11 bases. The junction had 15 bases not matched to a gene; V was cut back by 8 bases and J by 4 bases. There are 17 residues in the CDR3. The germline V gene encodes CDR1 SNHLY and CDR2 FYNNEI. The CDR3 region has the DNA TGTGCCAGCCGGGAAGGGACTAGCGGAGTTTGGTTAGAGACCCAGTACTTC. Translated: CASREGTSGVWLETQYF.

This clonotype has only a few counts. The chain couples TRBV2 to TRBJ2-1; possible D gene TRBD2, 5 bases. This CDR3 region has 17 residues. Trimming shortened V by 8 bases and J by 0 bases, and 20 bases separated the two germline ends. The germline gives CDR1 SNHLY, CDR2 FYNNEI. Here the CDR3 reads CASLSDWTGSSYNEQFF. CDR3 coding DNA: TGTGCCAGCCTGTCAGATTGGACGGGAAGCTCCTACAATGAGCAGTTCTTC.

The rearrangement links TRBV20-1 to TRBJ1-4; perhaps TRBD1 as D (6 bases). The CDR3 is 15 residues long. Between the trimmed V and J ends, which lost 1 base and 6 bases, there was a span of 15 bases. Germline V gives CDR1 DFQATT, CDR2 SNEGSKA (reference sequence). The CDR3 here is CSARVITGLYEKLFF. The CDR3 DNA is TGCAGTGCTAGAGTAATAACAGGGTTATATGAAAAACTGTTTTTT.

This clonotype appeared a few times. The V gene is TRBV28, the J gene TRBJ1-6; 7 nucleotides match TRBD1. Germline values: CDR1 MDHEN, CDR2 SYDVKM. This CDR3 contains 15 residues. The V and J ends lost 5 bases and 7 bases, in that order; junction bases with no gene match: 8. This CDR3 reads CASSIRQGLNSPLHF. CDR3 in DNA: TGTGCCAGCAGTATACGACAGGGATTAAATTCACCCCTCCACTTT.

V is TRBV5-4 and J is TRBJ1-1; D is ambiguous. The CDR3 is made up of 15 amino acids. Between the trimmed V and J ends, which lost 0 bases and 0 bases, there was a span of 9 bases. The V gene's germline CDR1 is SGHNT and CDR2 YYREEE (reference sequence). The CDR3 coding sequence is TGTGCCAGCAGCTTGGTGAGTTCGCTGAACACTGAAGCTTTCTTT. This sequence encodes CASSLVSSLNTEAFF.

This clonotype was picked up a small number of times. DNA of the CDR3: TGTGCCACCAGCGTTCTCCTAGGAAAAGCAGATACGCAGTATTTT. As protein: CATSVLLGKADTQYF. V gene TRBV15 combines with J gene TRBJ2-3; unclear D gene. Germline CDR1 reads LNHNV; CDR2 reads YYDKDF (reference sequence). Trimming pared 5 bases from V and 4 bases from J, leaving 16 bases between. This CDR3 contains 15 residues.

The chain has TRBV12-3 or TRBV12-4 and TRBJ1-3; no definite D call. Trimming shortened V by 3 bases and J by 0 bases, and 6 bases separated the two germline ends. The CDR3 totals 14 residues. The CDR3 sequence is CASSFGVSGNTIYF. The CDR3 DNA reads TGTGCCAGCAGTTTCGGGGTCTCTGGAAACACCATATATTTT.

This clonotype was detected a few times. The chain recombines TRBV6-2 or TRBV6-3 with TRBJ2-1, with 11 bases identical to TRBD1. Germline V CDR1 and CDR2: MNHEY, SVGEGT. V was pared by 0 bases and J by 8 bases, with 9 bases of the junction left unmatched. This CDR3 has 17 amino acids. In nucleotides, the CDR3 is TGTGCCAGCAGTTACTCGAAGCGGACAGGGGGCATGGATGAGCAGTTCTTC. Its translation: CASSYSKRTGGMDEQFF.

This clonotype was recorded a few times. The chain combines TRBV29-1 with TRBJ2-2, with D perhaps matching TRBD1 or TRBD2 (6 bases each). The germline V gene has CDR1 SQVTM and CDR2 ANQGSEA. This CDR3 is built from 14 residues. V lost 8 bases and J lost 6, with 19 bases in between. This CDR3 is CSSLRGEGAGELFF. The CDR3 DNA is TGCAGCTCTCTGAGGGGGGAAGGGGCCGGGGAGCTGTTTTTT.

This clonotype was observed a few times. The genes are TRBV29-1 and TRBJ2-7, with D tentatively TRBD2 (6 bases). This CDR3 spans 14 amino acids. The germline V and J ends were trimmed by 1 base and 4 bases, with 14 bases remaining between them. CDR1 SQVTM and CDR2 ANQGSEA come from the germline V gene. The CDR3 nucleotides read TGCAGCGTTGAAGTACCGGGGGAGAGGTACGAGCAGTACTTC. Translating it yields CSVEVPGERYEQYF.

This clonotype showed up just a few times. V gene TRBV7-2 combines with J gene TRBJ1-4, with a possible D match to TRBD1 (5 bases). Trimming shortened V by 5 bases and J by 7 bases, and 20 bases separated the two germline ends. This CDR3 has 16 amino acids. Per the germline V gene, CDR1 is SGHTA and CDR2 is FQGNSA. The CDR3 region is CASSHRSGRRIEKLFF. As DNA, the CDR3 is TGTGCCAGCAGCCATAGGTCGGGGCGACGGATTGAAAAACTGTTTTTT.

This chain uses TRBV2 with TRBJ2-1, with 10 positions matching TRBD2. J lost 3 bases, V lost 3 bases, and 8 bases had no gene match. The CDR3 is 17 residues long. In germline, CDR1 is SNHLY, CDR2 FYNNEI. In DNA form, the CDR3 reads TGTGCCAGCAGTGACGGCCCAGGACTAGCGGACTACAATGAGCAGTTCTTC. Protein: CASSDGPGLADYNEQFF.

J is TRBJ2-3 and V is TRBV25-1, with unresolved D. This CDR3 has 12 residues. CDR1 is MGHDK, CDR2 SYGVNS, per germline. The V and J ends lost 7 bases and 4 bases respectively, with 9 bases between them. The CDR3 sequence: CASKPRADTQYF. As DNA, the CDR3 is TGTGCCAGCAAGCCAAGGGCAGATACGCAGTATTTT.

This clonotype was detected a few times. The rearrangement joins TRBV24-1 to TRBJ1-2, with D hard to call. V was pared by 4 bases and J by 2 bases, with 10 bases between. Germline V gene lookup returns CDR1 KGHDR and CDR2 SFDVKD. The CDR3 consists of 14 residues. CDR3 coding DNA: TGTGCCACCAGTGAACTTCCGTTGAACTATGGCTACACCTTC. This gives the protein CATSELPLNYGYTF.

The gene calls are TRBV12-3 or TRBV12-4 and TRBJ1-2; 7 bases are shared with TRBD1. Germline trimming cut 2 bases from V and 0 bases from J; bases unmatched to any gene: 3. This CDR3 has 15 residues. Here the CDR3 reads CASSLTGTANYGYTF. In DNA, the CDR3 is TGTGCCAGCAGTTTAACCGGGACAGCTAACTATGGCTACACCTTC.

The chain is built from TRBV2 and TRBJ2-3; 13 bases are shared with TRBD2. V lost 2 bases to trimming and J lost 3 bases; unmatched junction nucleotides: 5. The CDR3 extends over 17 amino acids. Germline CDR1 reads SNHLY; CDR2 reads FYNNEI. For the CDR3, the DNA is TGTGCCAGCAGTGAAACTAGCGGGGGGGCCAGGACAGATACGCAGTATTTT. The encoded protein is CASSETSGGARTDTQYF. The full variable domain, in which reference TRBV2 and TRBJ2-3 provide the parts outside the CDR3, is EPEVTQTPSHQVTQMGQEVILRCVPISNHLYFYWYRQILGQKVEFLVSFYNNEISEKSEIFDDQFSVERPDGSNFTLKIRSTKLEDSAMYFCASSETSGGARTDTQYFGPGTRLTVL.

V and J are TRBV27 and TRBJ2-2; D unresolved. Germline-derived CDR1 and CDR2 are MNHEY and SMNVEV (reference sequence). The V end was cut by 6 bases, the J end by 5 bases, with 19 bases between. The CDR3 contains 16 residues. The CDR3 reads CASRSVGTPRTGELFF. CDR3 bases: TGTGCCAGCAGAAGCGTCGGCACTCCCCGAACCGGGGAGCTGTTTTTT.

This clonotype has a handful of counts. The chain links TRBV20-1 to TRBJ2-5; no firm D call. CDR3 length equals 13 residues. From germline, CDR1 is DFQATT and CDR2 SNEGSKA (reference sequence). V lost 6 bases, J lost 0 bases, and 11 bases lay in between. The CDR3 sequence: CSAQSPDQETQYF. The DNA for the CDR3 is TGCAGTGCCCAGTCCCCTGACCAAGAGACCCAGTACTTC.

The chain employs TRBV5-6 and TRBJ2-1; D gene unclear. The V end lost 0 bases, the J end lost 9 bases, and 7 bases lay between the germline ends. Germline V lookup: CDR1 SGHDT, CDR2 YYEEEE. CDR3 length: 12 residues. The CDR3 loop reads CASSLGWGEQFF. The CDR3 bases are TGTGCCAGCAGCTTGGGATGGGGTGAGCAGTTCTTC.

The chain joins TRBV10-3 to TRBJ1-2; TRBD1 aligns across 7 bases. V shed 0 bases and J 8 bases; nucleotides not matched to a gene: 6. The CDR3 is 14 amino acids. Germline assignment: CDR1 ENHRY and CDR2 SYGVKD. CDR3 loop: CAISESKGARGYTF. The CDR3 coding sequence is TGTGCCATCAGTGAGTCGAAGGGGGCCCGAGGCTACACCTTC.